Sequencing of this T cell receptor beta chain was carried out in a study of cytomegalovirus exposure and HLA in healthy donors. Across the whole study: Early released data had tens of millions of unique TCRs, all coming from HLA-typed donors. Regarding the study as a whole: In a later analysis, parvovirus B19, influenza, CMV and Epstein-Barr virus appeared linked to several top co-occurrence clusters. CMV serostatus alone was available as immune exposure information.

Per the germline V gene, CDR1 is SGHDT and CDR2 is YYEEEE. The V end was cut by 4 bases, the J end by 3 bases, with 11 bases between. The CDR3 has 13 residues. This clone came up a few times. What it binds is unknown. The primer mix had 60 Vbeta and 13 Jbeta primers. The method was immunoSEQ multiplex PCR; TCRdb's version includes in-frame clones alone and lacks a portion of them. The data contain roughly 120,000 clones, 8.5% to 10% of them seen just once; the ten biggest clones take up 4.5% to 5.5%. V and J are TRBV5-6 and TRBJ2-7; D is undetermined. The sequence came from a man aged 35 to 55 in good health and CMV-seronegative. The sample comprised PBMCs. The CDR3 DNA sequence: TGTGCCAGCAGCCAGTTCCCTTACTACGAGCAGTACTTC. Translation: CASSQFPYYEQYF.